One and the same sample provided the 8 T cell receptor beta chains below, sequenced in a study of human T cells and chemical hapten exposure. TCRdb re-derived calls from the RACE reads in MiXCR, one entry per CDR3 protein. Of fewer than 45,000 distinct CDR3 sequences listed, 9.5% to 15% were seen once; the top ten hold around 2%. Time point in this sample: pre-sensitization, week 0. Treatment denoted: therapeutic diphenylcyclopropenone sensitization with weekly scalp DPC. Someone pulled total RNA out of unfractionated whole blood. The sequences come from whole blood, collected in connection with sensitization to the hapten diphenylcyclopropenone (DPC). The receptors were gathered from a woman aged 40-49 years with alopecia areata. Some clones in this sample may be carry-over from other donors' samples.

This clonotype turned up a few times. V and J are TRBV7-6 and TRBJ2-5; D is possibly TRBD1 (6 bases). This CDR3 is 15 amino acids long. The V end lost 5 bases, the J end lost 5 bases, and 18 bases lay between the germline ends. Germline CDR1 and CDR2: SGHVS and FNYEAQ. CDR3 in DNA: TGTGCCAGCAGCGTGAGCAGGGGTAGTTGGGAGACCCAGTACTTC. Translation: CASSVSRGSWETQYF.

As concerns this clonotype: The junction does not match germline at one end; this may be a read error. The chain employs TRBV29-1 and TRBJ2-1; D unresolved. CDR1 is SQVTM and CDR2 is ANQGSEA in the germline V gene. CDR3 length equals 13 residues. The CDR3 sequence: CSVVDSSYNEQFF. CDR3 nucleotides: TGCAGCGTTGTAGACTCGTCCTACAATGAACAGTTCTTC.

The chain links TRBV29-1 to TRBJ2-1, with TRBD2 identical over 7 bases. Germline loops: CDR1 SQVTM, CDR2 ANQGSEA. Trimming at V came to 4 bases and at J to 7 bases, leaving 4 bases not matched to a gene. The length of the CDR3 is 12 residues. The CDR3 nucleotides are TGCAGCGTTGCCCATAGCGGGAATGAGCAGTTCTTC. Translated: CSVAHSGNEQFF.

The chain couples TRBV11-2 to TRBJ2-1, with D possibly being TRBD2 (6 bases). Per the germline V gene, CDR1 is SGHAT and CDR2 is FQNNGV. The CDR3 has 13 amino acids. Here the CDR3 reads CAESAGLYNEQFF. The CDR3 nucleotides are TGTGCAGAAAGTGCGGGATTGTACAATGAGCAGTTCTTC.

This clonotype appeared many times. V and J are TRBV6-1 and TRBJ2-1; 8 positions match TRBD2. J lost 4 bases, V lost 0 bases, and 5 bases had no gene match. The CDR3 totals 16 residues. Germline loops: CDR1 MNHNS, CDR2 SASEGT. The CDR3 DNA sequence: TGTGCCAGCAGTGAAGCCTGGGGACTAGAGTACAATGAGCAGTTCTTC. It encodes CASSEAWGLEYNEQFF.

The chain combines TRBV7-8 with TRBJ2-3; no reliable D call. The CDR3 spans 15 residues. Germline V gene data show CDR1 as SGHVS and CDR2 as FQNEAQ. Trimming pared 3 bases from V and 0 bases from J, leaving 10 bases between. CDR3 region: CASSFSARSTDTQYF. The CDR3 nucleotides read TGTGCCAGCAGCTTCTCGGCGAGGAGCACAGATACGCAGTATTTT.

This clonotype has ten or more counts. V and J are TRBV12-3 or TRBV12-4 and TRBJ2-2; no clear D. V was pared by 0 bases and J by 0 bases, with 8 bases between. The CDR3 runs to 16 residues. As DNA, the CDR3 is TGTGCCAGCAGTTTAGCGCGGATGTCGAACACCGGGGAGCTGTTTTTT. As protein: CASSLARMSNTGELFF.

At least ten counts were recorded for this clonotype. The V call is TRBV7-8, the J call TRBJ1-2, with 12 bases identical to TRBD1. Germline assignment: CDR1 SGHVS and CDR2 FQNEAQ. J was trimmed by 3 bases and V by 5 bases; bases with no gene match: 4. This CDR3 region has 15 residues. CDR3 residues: CASSTGTGGDYGYTF. CDR3 in DNA: TGTGCCAGCAGCACTGGGACAGGGGGCGACTATGGCTACACCTTC.